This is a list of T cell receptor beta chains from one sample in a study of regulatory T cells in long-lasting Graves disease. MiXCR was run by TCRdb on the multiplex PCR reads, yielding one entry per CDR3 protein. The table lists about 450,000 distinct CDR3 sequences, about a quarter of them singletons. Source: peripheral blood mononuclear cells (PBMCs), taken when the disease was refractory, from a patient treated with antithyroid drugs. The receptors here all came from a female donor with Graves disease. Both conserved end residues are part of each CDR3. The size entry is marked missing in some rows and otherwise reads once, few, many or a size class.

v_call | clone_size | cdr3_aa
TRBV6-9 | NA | CASSYSLGRVYGYTF
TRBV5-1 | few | CASSRTGVDSYEQYF
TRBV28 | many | CASSYEPGGLAGELFF
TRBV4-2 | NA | CASSHPQGPTEAFF
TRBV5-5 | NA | CASSFGLDGELFF
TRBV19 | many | CASSGTGSGANVLTF
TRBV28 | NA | CASSQGGTNQAFF
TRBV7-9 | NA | CASSLYGGAFYEQYF
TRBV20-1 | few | CSARWGAYEQYF
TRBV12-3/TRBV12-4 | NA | CTSKGAARTEAFF
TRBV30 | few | CAWRRGGDEKLFF
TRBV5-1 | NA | CASSDNLAGLYNEQFF
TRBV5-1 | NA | CASSGLSSKETQYF
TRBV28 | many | CASSFLAGGAETQYF
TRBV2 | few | CASSRTSGRGREQFF
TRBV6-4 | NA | CASSDPVPEAFF
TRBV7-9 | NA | CASSLGGLVHEQYF
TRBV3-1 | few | CASGNPWTSGKSEQYF
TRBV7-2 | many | CASSFNRNYGYTF
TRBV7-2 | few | CASSLAGGVRTEAFF
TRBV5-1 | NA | CASSLGAQATGNTIYF
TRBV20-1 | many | CSASHDRVVGYTF
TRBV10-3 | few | CAISESRLAGTYEQYF
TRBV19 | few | CASSIGHPRTEAFF
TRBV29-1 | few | CSVTTSVGETQYF
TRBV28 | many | CASTTMVAGYTYEQYF
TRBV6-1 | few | CASRSAGGQETQYF
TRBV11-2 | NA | CASRRSTNEKLFF
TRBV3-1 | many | CASSSTLREQYF
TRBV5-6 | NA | CAAQRRRGETQYF
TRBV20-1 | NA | CSAIFGRGQYEQYF
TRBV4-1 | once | CASSQDGAVVTTNEKLFF
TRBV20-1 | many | CSASGTLAGEPYEQYF
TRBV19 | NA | CASRDWTGALSGANVLTF
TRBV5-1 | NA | CASSLLTKGDSSYEQYF
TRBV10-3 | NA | CAIRSDRGNSPLHF
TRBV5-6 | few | CASSLVKARVETQYF
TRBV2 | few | CASSHMTGTKETQYF
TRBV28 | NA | CASTWGGRLVETQYF
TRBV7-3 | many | CASSPTGGVQETQYF
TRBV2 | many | CASSEFGQGLSTDTQYF
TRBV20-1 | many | CSARGRQNQETQYF
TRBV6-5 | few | CASSYFGTQYF
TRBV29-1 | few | CSVGTGAQFYGYTF
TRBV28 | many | CASHQASGGLNEQYF
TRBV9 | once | CASSGDSNTIYF
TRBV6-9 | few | CASSWGSRDNSPLHF
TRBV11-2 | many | CASSFGQITGNTIYF
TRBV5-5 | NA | CASSGGTVAKNIQYF
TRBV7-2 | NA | CASSSRERGSYNEQFF
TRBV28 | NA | CASSTLAGGRNEQFF
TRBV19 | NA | CASSPDLAGVTYEQYF
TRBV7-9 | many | CASSLNSGGPGETQYF